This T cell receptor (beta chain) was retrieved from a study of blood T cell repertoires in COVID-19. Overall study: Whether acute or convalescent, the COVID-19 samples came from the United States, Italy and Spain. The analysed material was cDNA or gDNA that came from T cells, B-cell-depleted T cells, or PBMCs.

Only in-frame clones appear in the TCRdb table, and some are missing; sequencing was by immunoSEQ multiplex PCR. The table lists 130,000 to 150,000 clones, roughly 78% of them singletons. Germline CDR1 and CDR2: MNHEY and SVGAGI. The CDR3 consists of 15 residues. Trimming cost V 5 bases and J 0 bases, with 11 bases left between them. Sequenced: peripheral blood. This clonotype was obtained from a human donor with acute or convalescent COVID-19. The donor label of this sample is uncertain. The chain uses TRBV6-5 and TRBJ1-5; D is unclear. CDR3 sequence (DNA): TGTGCCAGCAGTCAACAGTGGTATAGCAATCAGCCCCAGCATTTT. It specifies CASSQQWYSNQPQHF.